The source of this T cell receptor beta chain is a study of blood T cell repertoires in COVID-19. Study as a whole: PBMCs, B-cell-depleted T cells, or T cells provided the cDNA or gDNA that made up the material.

In the original workflow: Counts of nucleated cells, estimated from reference gene primer amplification, were obtained. Assay used: immunoSEQ multiplex PCR; TCRdb lists only in-frame clones, some missing. The V and J calls and the clone size are those of that table, but D and trimming were determined from the DNA. Of tens of thousands of clones listed, roughly four fifths were seen once; the top ten hold roughly 30%. V lost 1 base and J lost 8, with 11 bases in between. The CDR3 is 13 residues long. Source material: peripheral blood. The clonotype originates from a woman aged 80 or over with acute or convalescent COVID-19. This rearrangement joins TRBV12-3 or TRBV12-4 to TRBJ1-2; D perhaps matches TRBD1 (5 bases). The CDR3 bases are TGTGCCAGCAGTTTAGGCAGGGCCGGCGGCTACACCTTC. Encoded protein: CASSLGRAGGYTF.